This T cell receptor beta chain was identified in a study of T-cell memory formation after mild COVID-19. This clonotype appeared a few times. Antigen specificity is unknown. General observations from the study: Detection of some responders pre-infection suggested pre-existing cross-reactive memory T cells participated.

TCRdb ran MiXCR on the 5' RACE reads and lists one entry per CDR3 protein. The sample holds under 150,000 distinct CDR3 sequences, over 20% seen once. The sequence was obtained from a man aged 18 to 30 who had mild COVID-19 (a few samples of this study predate the infection). Cell type and time point are not known. Sequenced material: PBMCs or a T cell subset sorted from them (not recorded which).

The CDR3 nucleotides are TGTGCCAGCGGTGGGGAGACCTACGAGCAGTACGTC. This translates into CASGGETYEQYV. The chain uses TRBV7-9 and TRBJ2-7; a possible D gene is TRBD2 (5 bases). The CDR3 runs 12 residues. V lost 8 bases to trimming and J lost 2 bases, with 10 bases between them. CDR1 is SEHNR and CDR2 is FQNEAQ in the germline V gene (reference sequence).